Below, 7 T cell receptor beta chains from the same sample are listed, as sequenced in a study of blood T cell repertoires in COVID-19 (dated by TCRdb to the early 2020s). Libraries came from the immunoSEQ multiplex PCR assay. Not all clones reach the TCRdb copy of this immuneACCESS table, which keeps in-frame sequences only. Checked studies attribute under half of the gap to unresolved V genes and leave the rest unexplained. The sample table contains some 670,000 clones; only one count was recorded for 75% to 90% of them. The leading ten clones occupy over 0.2% of the sample. Sequences were obtained from peripheral blood. Every receptor here comes from a woman between 18 and 29 years old with acute or convalescent COVID-19.

V gene TRBV7-2 combines with J gene TRBJ1-2; D is unresolved. V was trimmed by 1 base and J by 8 bases, leaving 11 bases between them. The germline gives CDR1 SGHTA, CDR2 FQGNSA. The CDR3 totals 13 residues. Here the CDR3 DNA reads TGTGCCAGCAGCTTAGTGCCCGGGAACGGCTACACCTTC. It yields the protein CASSLVPGNGYTF.

The chain combines TRBV11-2 with TRBJ1-2; 12 bases agree with TRBD1. The V and J ends lost 5 bases and 6 bases, in that order; junction bases with no gene match: 7. Germline V CDR1 and CDR2: SGHAT, FQNNGV. CDR3 length: 15 amino acids. CDR3 bases: TGTGCCAGCAGCCGCCGGGACAGGGGGCCTGATGGCTACACCTTC. Protein sequence: CASSRRDRGPDGYTF.

The rearrangement uses TRBV7-3 and TRBJ2-3, with TRBD2 identical over 12 bases. Germline V gene sequence: CDR1 SGHTA, CDR2 FQGTGA. The CDR3 covers 17 residues. V lost 2 bases and J lost 2; bases outside the gene matches: 5. The CDR3 nucleotides read TGTGCCAGCAGCTTAGATCCTAGCGGGGGGGCCACAGATACGCAGTATTTT. Translated, it gives CASSLDPSGGATDTQYF.

The chain joins TRBV6-2 or TRBV6-3 to TRBJ1-1; no definite D call. Trimming removed 2 bases from V and 4 bases from J, with 11 bases in between. The CDR3 is 14 residues long. Germline V CDR1 and CDR2: MNHEY, SVGEGT. CDR3 region: CASSYKRGSTEAFF. CDR3 DNA sequence: TGTGCCAGCAGTTACAAACGGGGTAGCACTGAAGCTTTCTTT.

This clone was seen a handful of times. J is TRBJ1-2 and V is TRBV5-1; 9 bases are shared with TRBD1. There are 16 residues in the CDR3. The junction had 6 bases not matched to a gene; V was cut back by 0 bases and J by 3 bases. Germline V gene sequence: CDR1 SGHRS, CDR2 YFSETQ. CDR3 region: CASSLGGQGPYYGYTF. The CDR3, as DNA: TGCGCCAGCAGCTTGGGGGGACAGGGTCCTTACTATGGCTACACCTTC.

The chain couples TRBV24-1 to TRBJ1-1, with D unclear. The V and J ends lost 3 bases and 1 base respectively, with 5 bases between them. The germline CDR1 and CDR2 sequences are KGHDR and SFDVKD. CDR3 size: 13 residues. The CDR3 protein is CATSDEENTEAFF. The CDR3 nucleotides read TGTGCCACCAGTGATGAGGAGAACACTGAAGCTTTCTTT.

The J gene is TRBJ1-1, the V gene TRBV9, with 7 nucleotides matching TRBD1. Per the germline V gene, CDR1 is SGDLS and CDR2 is YYNGEE. The CDR3 is 13 residues long. Unmatched junction bases numbered 3, after V lost 4 bases and J lost 3 bases. The CDR3 reads CASSRQGYTEAFF. The CDR3 coding sequence is TGTGCCAGCAGCCGACAGGGATACACTGAAGCTTTCTTT.